These T cell receptor beta chains were read from a single sample in a study of T cell responses to AZD1222 COVID-19 vaccine. Only in-frame clones appear in the TCRdb table, and some are missing; sequencing was by immunoSEQ multiplex PCR. The profile shows more than 95,000 clones, 80% to 90% of them singletons. The source was peripheral blood, collected on day 0 of MenACWY control vaccination. Receptor source: an adult in good health. Each CDR3 is given with its conserved first and last residue. The D gene is left open where the match is weak. Rows may omit the clone size; those that give it use once, few, many or a size class.

j_gene	d_gene	abundance	len	v_gene	CDR3aa	CDR3nt
TRBJ1-2	NA	NA	11	TRBV30	CAWSLFYGYTF	TGTGCCTGGAGTCTTTTTTATGGCTACACCTTC
TRBJ2-7	TRBD2	NA	17	TRBV27	CASSNTSGGPPFYEQYF	TGTGCCAGCAGCAATACTAGCGGGGGGCCCCCCTTCTACGAGCAGTACTTC
TRBJ1-2	TRBD1	NA	16	TRBV7-2	CASSPDGTGIGYGYTF	TGTGCCAGCAGCCCTGATGGGACAGGGATCGGCTATGGCTACACCTTC
TRBJ1-1	NA	once	14	TRBV7-3	CASSLGPSNTEAFF	TGTGCCAGCAGCTTAGGGCCCTCGAACACTGAAGCTTTCTTT
TRBJ2-2	TRBD2	NA	16	TRBV4-1	CASSLRLAGAQGELFF	TGCGCCAGCAGCCTGCGACTAGCGGGGGCCCAGGGGGAGCTGTTTTTT
TRBJ1-2	NA	NA	14	TRBV3-1/TRBV3-2	CASSPNRKTYGYTF	TGTGCCAGCAGCCCGAACAGGAAAACCTATGGCTACACCTTC
TRBJ2-5	TRBD2	once	16	TRBV7-2	CASSSGLAGGQGTQYF	TGTGCCAGCAGCTCCGGACTAGCGGGGGGGCAAGGGACCCAGTACTTC
TRBJ2-1	TRBD1	NA	18	TRBV13	CASSSGTGARSSYNEQFF	TGTGCCAGCAGCTCCGGGACAGGGGCCAGGAGCTCCTACAATGAGCAGTTCTTC
TRBJ2-5	NA	NA	11	TRBV7-6	CASSLEGAQYF	TGTGCCAGCAGCTTAGAAGGGGCCCAGTACTTC
TRBJ1-4	NA	NA	16	TRBV6-5	CASSYSRTGGNEKLFF	TGTGCCAGCAGTTACTCTCGTACGGGGGGTAATGAAAAACTGTTTTTT
TRBJ1-4	NA	NA	14	TRBV18	CASSPQGSNEKLFF	TGTGCCAGCTCACCACAGGGGAGTAATGAAAAACTGTTTTTT
TRBJ2-2	NA	NA	17	TRBV27	CASSFKQGLLGTGELFF	TGTGCCAGCAGTTTTAAGCAGGGTCTTCTAGGCACCGGGGAGCTGTTTTTT
TRBJ1-1	TRBD1	NA	16	TRBV19	CASSPSGTGVNTEAFF	TGTGCCAGTAGTCCTTCCGGGACAGGGGTTAACACTGAAGCTTTCTTT
TRBJ1-2	TRBD1	NA	17	TRBV4-3	CASSDPGQGALNYGYTF	TGCGCCAGCAGCGACCCGGGACAGGGGGCCCTGAACTATGGCTACACCTTC
TRBJ2-1	TRBD2	NA	16	TRBV19	CASSMQPGLAGAEQFF	TGTGCCAGTAGTATGCAGCCGGGACTAGCGGGGGCTGAGCAGTTCTTC
TRBJ1-5	NA	NA	16	TRBV3-1/TRBV3-2	CASSQGRQVANQPQHF	TGTGCCAGCAGCCAAGGGCGACAGGTGGCCAATCAGCCCCAGCATTTT
TRBJ2-3	NA	NA	12	TRBV6-6	CATGPRTDTQYF	TGTGCCACGGGCCCCCGCACAGATACGCAGTATTTT
TRBJ2-7	TRBD1	NA	14	TRBV18	CASSPTTGGREQYF	TGTGCCAGCTCACCAACGACAGGGGGACGCGAGCAGTACTTC
TRBJ1-1	NA	NA	11	TRBV20-1	CSASLGPEAFF	TGCAGTGCTAGTTTGGGTCCTGAAGCTTTCTTT
TRBJ2-5	NA	NA	14	TRBV7-9	CASRTTGAGETQYF	TGTGCCAGCAGAACAACGGGGGCCGGGGAGACCCAGTACTTC
TRBJ2-1	NA	once	13	TRBV5-1	CASSAPFYNEQFF	TGCGCCAGCAGCGCCCCTTTCTACAATGAGCAGTTCTTC
TRBJ2-7	TRBD2	NA	12	TRBV28	CASKASGDERYF	TGTGCCAGCAAGGCTAGCGGGGATGAGCGGTACTTC
TRBJ2-1	NA	NA	13	TRBV7-9	CASSSVKSNEQFF	TGTGCCAGCAGCTCGGTTAAGTCCAATGAGCAGTTCTTC
TRBJ2-7	NA	NA	13	TRBV5-8	CASSTQSGDEQYF	TGTGCCAGCAGCACTCAATCAGGGGACGAGCAGTACTTC
TRBJ1-2	NA	NA	14	TRBV5-1	CASSLSPESYGYTF	TGCGCCAGCAGCTTGTCGCCAGAGTCATATGGCTACACCTTC
TRBJ1-3	NA	NA	12	TRBV25-1	CASSESRNTIYF	TGTGCCAGCAGTGAATCTCGAAACACCATATATTTT
TRBJ1-1	NA	NA	13	TRBV10-3	CAINPDGRTEAFF	TGTGCCATCAACCCGGACGGGCGGACTGAAGCTTTCTTT
TRBJ1-2	NA	NA	13	TRBV12-3/TRBV12-4	CASSASVNYGYTF	TGTGCCAGCAGTGCTTCGGTGAACTATGGCTACACCTTC
TRBJ2-1	NA	NA	14	TRBV5-1	CASSTGDSYNEQFF	TGCGCCAGCAGCACCGGGGATAGCTACAATGAGCAGTTCTTC
TRBJ1-2	TRBD1	NA	14	TRBV28	CASSLLPGQGGYTF	TGTGCCAGCAGTTTATTACCGGGACAGGGTGGCTACACCTTC
TRBJ1-2	NA	NA	15	TRBV27	CASSPMVGGSYGYTF	TGTGCCAGCAGTCCCATGGTCGGGGGTTCCTATGGCTACACCTTC
TRBJ1-2	NA	NA	11	TRBV24-1	CATSEGDGYTF	TGTGCCACCAGTGAAGGGGATGGCTACACCTTC
TRBJ1-2	TRBD1	NA	15	TRBV20-1	CSASTNRGRGYGYTF	TGCAGTGCTAGTACAAACAGGGGGCGCGGCTATGGCTACACCTTC